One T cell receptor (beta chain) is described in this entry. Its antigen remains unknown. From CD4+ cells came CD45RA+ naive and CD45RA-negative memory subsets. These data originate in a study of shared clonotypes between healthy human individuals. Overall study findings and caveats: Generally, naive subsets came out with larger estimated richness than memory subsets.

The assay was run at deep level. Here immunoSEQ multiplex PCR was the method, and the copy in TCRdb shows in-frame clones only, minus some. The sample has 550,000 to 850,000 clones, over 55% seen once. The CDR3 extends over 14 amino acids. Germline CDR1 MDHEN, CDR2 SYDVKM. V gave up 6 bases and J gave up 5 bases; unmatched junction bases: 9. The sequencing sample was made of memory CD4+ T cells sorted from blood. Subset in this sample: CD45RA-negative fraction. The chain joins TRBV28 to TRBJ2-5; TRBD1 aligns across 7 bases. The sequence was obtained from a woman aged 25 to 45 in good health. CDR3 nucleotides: TGTGCCAGCAGCACGGGACAGTCTCGGGAGACCCAGTACTTC. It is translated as CASSTGQSRETQYF.